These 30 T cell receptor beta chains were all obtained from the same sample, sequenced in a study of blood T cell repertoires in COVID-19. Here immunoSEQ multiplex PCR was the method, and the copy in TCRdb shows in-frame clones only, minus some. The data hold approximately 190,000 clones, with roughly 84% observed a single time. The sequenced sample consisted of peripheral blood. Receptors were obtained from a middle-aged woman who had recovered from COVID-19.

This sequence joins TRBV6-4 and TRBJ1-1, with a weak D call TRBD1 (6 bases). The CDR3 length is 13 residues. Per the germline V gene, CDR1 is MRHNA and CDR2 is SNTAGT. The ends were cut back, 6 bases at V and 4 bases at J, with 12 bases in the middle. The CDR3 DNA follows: TGTGCCAGCAGCACAACAGGGAGCACTGAAGCTTTCTTT. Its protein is CASSTTGSTEAFF.

CDR3 sequence: CASTTAGTSGTGEQFF. The CDR3 DNA reads as TGTGCCAGCACAACTGCCGGGACTAGCGGGACTGGTGAGCAGTTCTTC. The chain employs TRBV2 and TRBJ2-1; 13 bases match TRBD2. J gave up 9 bases and V 7 bases, and 12 bases lay outside the gene matches. Per germline, CDR1 SNHLY and CDR2 FYNNEI. This CDR3 has 16 residues.

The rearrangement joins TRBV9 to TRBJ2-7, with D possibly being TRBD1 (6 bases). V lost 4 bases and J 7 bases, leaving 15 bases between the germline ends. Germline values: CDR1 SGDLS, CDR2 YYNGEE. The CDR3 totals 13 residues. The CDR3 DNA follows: TGTGCCAGCAGCTCGAGACAGGACTTGGAGCAGTACTTC. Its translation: CASSSRQDLEQYF.

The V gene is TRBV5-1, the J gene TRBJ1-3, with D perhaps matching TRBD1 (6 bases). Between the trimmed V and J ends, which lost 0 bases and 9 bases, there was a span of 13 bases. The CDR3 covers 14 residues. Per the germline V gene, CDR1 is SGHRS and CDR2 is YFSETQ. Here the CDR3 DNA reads TGCGCCAGCAGCTTGGGACAGGACCCGACCACCATATATTTT. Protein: CASSLGQDPTTIYF.

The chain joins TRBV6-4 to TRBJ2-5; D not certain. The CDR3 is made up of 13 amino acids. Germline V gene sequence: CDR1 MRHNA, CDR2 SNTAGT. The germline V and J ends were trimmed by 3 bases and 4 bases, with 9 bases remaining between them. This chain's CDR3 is CASSEVGGETQYF. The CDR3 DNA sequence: TGTGCCAGCAGTGAGGTCGGTGGAGAGACCCAGTACTTC.

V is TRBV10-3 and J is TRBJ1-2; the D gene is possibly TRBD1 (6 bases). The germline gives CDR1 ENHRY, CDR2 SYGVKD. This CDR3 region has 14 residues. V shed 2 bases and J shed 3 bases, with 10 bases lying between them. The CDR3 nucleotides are TGTGCCATCAGTGAGCCCCCAGGGGACTATGGCTACACCTTC. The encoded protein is CAISEPPGDYGYTF.

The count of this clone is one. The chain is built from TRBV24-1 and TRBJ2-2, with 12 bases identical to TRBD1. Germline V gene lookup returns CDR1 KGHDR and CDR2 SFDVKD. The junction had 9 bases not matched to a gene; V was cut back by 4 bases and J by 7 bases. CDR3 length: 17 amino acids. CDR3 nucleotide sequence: TGTGCCACCAGTGACCCTCCGGGACAGGGGGCGAACGGGGAGCTGTTTTTT. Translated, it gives CATSDPPGQGANGELFF.

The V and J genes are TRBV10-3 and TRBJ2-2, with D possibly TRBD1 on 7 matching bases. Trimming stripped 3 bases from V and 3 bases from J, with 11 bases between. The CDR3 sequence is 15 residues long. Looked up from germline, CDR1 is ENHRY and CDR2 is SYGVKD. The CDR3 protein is CAISDGRGDTGELFF. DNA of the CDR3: TGTGCCATCAGTGATGGCAGGGGGGACACCGGGGAGCTGTTTTTT.

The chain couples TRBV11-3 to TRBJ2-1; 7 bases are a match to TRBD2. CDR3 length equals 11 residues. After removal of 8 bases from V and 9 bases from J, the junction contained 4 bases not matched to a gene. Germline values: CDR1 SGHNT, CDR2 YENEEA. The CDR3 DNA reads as TGTGCCAGCGCAAGCGGGGTTGAGCAGTTCTTC. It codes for CASASGVEQFF.

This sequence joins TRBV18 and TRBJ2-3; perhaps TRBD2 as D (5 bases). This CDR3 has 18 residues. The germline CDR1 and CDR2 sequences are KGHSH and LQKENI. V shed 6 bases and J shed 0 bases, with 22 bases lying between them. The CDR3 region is CASSRTDALAPSTDTQYF. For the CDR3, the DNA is TGTGCCAGCTCGCGCACAGACGCGCTAGCCCCTAGCACAGATACGCAGTATTTT.

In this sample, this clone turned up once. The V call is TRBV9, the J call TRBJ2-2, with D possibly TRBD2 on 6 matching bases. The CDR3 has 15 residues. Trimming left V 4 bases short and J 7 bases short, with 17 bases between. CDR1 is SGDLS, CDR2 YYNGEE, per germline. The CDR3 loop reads CASSLGSGGGGELFF. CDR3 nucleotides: TGTGCCAGCAGCCTCGGGAGCGGTGGGGGCGGGGAGCTGTTTTTT.

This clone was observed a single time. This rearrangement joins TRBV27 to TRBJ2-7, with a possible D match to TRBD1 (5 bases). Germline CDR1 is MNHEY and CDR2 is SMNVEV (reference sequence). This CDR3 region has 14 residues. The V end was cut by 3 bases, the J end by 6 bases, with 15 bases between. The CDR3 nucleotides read TGTGCCAGCAGTTTTAGCCAGGGCGGTTTCGAGCAGTACTTC. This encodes CASSFSQGGFEQYF.

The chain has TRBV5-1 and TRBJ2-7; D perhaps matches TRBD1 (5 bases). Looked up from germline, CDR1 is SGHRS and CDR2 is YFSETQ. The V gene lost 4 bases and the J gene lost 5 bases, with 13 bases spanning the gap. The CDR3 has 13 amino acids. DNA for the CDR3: TGCGCCAGCAGCCCATTCAGGGCCCACGAGCAGTACTTC. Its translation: CASSPFRAHEQYF. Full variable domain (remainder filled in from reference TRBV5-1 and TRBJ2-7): KAGVTQTPRYLIKTRGQQVTLSCSPISGHRSVSWYQQTPGQGLQFLFEYFSETQRNKGNFPGRFSGRQFSNSRSEMNVSTLELGDSALYLCASSPFRAHEQYFGPGTRLTVT.

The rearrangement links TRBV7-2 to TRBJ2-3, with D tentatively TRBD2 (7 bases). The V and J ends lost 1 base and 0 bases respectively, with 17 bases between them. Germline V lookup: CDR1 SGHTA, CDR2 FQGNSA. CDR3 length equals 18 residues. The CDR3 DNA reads TGTGCCAGCAGCTTAGGGATCCTGGCGGGGGCAAGCACAGATACGCAGTATTTT. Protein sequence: CASSLGILAGASTDTQYF. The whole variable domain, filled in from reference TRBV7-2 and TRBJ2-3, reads GAGVSQSPSNKVTEKGKDVELRCDPISGHTALYWYRQSLGQGLEFLIYFQGNSAPDKSGLPSDRFSAERTGGSVSTLTIQRTQQEDSAVYLCASSLGILAGASTDTQYFGPGTRLTVL.

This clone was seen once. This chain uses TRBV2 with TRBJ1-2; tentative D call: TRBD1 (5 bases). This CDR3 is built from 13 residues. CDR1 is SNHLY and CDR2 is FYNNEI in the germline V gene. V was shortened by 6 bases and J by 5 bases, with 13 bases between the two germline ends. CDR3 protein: CASRSLTAYGYTF. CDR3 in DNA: TGTGCCAGCAGGTCCCTGACAGCGTATGGCTACACCTTC. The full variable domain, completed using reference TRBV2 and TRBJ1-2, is EPEVTQTPSHQVTQMGQEVILRCVPISNHLYFYWYRQILGQKVEFLVSFYNNEISEKSEIFDDQFSVERPDGSNFTLKIRSTKLEDSAMYFCASRSLTAYGYTFGSGTRLTVV.

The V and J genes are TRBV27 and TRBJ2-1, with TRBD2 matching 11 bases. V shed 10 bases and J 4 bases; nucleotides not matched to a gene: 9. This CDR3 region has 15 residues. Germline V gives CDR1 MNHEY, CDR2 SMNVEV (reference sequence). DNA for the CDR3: TGTGCCACCAAAGTAGCGGGAGGGAGATACAATGAGCAGTTCTTC. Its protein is CATKVAGGRYNEQFF.

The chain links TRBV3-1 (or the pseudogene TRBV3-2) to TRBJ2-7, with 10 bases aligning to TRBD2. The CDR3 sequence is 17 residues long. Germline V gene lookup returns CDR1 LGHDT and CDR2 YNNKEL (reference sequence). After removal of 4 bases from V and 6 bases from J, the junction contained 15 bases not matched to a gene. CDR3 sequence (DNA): TGTGCCAGCAGCCCAGCTAAACTAGCGGGAACGATGGGCGAGCAGTACTTC. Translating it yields CASSPAKLAGTMGEQYF.

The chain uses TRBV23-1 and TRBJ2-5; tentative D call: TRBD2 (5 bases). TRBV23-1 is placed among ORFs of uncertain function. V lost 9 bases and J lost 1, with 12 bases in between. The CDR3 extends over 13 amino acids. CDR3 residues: CAREEPRQETQYF. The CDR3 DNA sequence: TGCGCCAGGGAGGAACCCCGCCAAGAGACCCAGTACTTC.

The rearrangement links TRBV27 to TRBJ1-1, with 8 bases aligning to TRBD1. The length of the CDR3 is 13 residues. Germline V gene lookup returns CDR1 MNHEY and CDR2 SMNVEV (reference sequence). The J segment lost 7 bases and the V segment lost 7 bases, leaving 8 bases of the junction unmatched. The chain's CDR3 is CASTTRDRREAFF. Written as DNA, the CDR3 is TGTGCCAGCACCACCCGGGACAGGCGTGAAGCTTTCTTT.

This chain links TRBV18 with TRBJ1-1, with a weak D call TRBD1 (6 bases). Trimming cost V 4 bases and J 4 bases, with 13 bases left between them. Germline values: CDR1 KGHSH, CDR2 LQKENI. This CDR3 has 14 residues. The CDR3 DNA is TGTGCCAGCTCACAAAACAGGGAGCTCACTGAAGCTTTCTTT. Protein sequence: CASSQNRELTEAFF.

CDR3 in amino acids: CATSVPGFAGELFF. CDR3 bases: TGTGCCACCAGTGTTCCAGGGTTCGCCGGGGAGCTGTTTTTT. This rearrangement joins TRBV24-1 to TRBJ2-2; D might be TRBD1 (5 bases). The CDR3 is 14 residues long. The V gene lost 5 bases and the J gene lost 6 bases, with 12 bases spanning the gap. CDR1 is KGHDR and CDR2 is SFDVKD in the germline V gene.

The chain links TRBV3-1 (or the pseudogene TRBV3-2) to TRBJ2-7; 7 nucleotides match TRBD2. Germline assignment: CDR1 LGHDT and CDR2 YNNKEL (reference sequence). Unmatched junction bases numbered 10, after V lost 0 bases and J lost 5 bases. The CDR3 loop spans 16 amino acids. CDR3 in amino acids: CASSQDWGSGINEQYF. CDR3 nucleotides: TGTGCCAGCAGCCAAGACTGGGGGAGCGGGATTAACGAGCAGTACTTC.

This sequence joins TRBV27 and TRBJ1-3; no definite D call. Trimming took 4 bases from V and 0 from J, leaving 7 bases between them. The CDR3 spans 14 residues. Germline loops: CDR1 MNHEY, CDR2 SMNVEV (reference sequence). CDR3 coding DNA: TGTGCCAGCAGTTCGGTCAACTCTGGAAACACCATATATTTT. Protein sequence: CASSSVNSGNTIYF.

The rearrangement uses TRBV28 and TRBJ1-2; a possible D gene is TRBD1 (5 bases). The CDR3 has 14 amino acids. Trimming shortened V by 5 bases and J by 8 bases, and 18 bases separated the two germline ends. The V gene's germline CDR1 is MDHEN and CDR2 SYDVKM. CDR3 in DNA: TGTGCCAGCAGTCTTGGTGGGGCCTTTCAAGGCTACACCTTC. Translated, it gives CASSLGGAFQGYTF.

The DNA of the CDR3 is TGTGCCAGCAGTTACCCCTCCTGGACAGGGAGCCTCATGAACACTGAAGCTTTCTTT. Translating gives CASSYPSWTGSLMNTEAFF. The rearrangement uses TRBV6-2 or TRBV6-3 and TRBJ1-1, with 8 positions matching TRBD1. CDR3 length: 19 amino acids. Trimming removed 2 bases from V and 0 bases from J; junction bases left unmatched: 14. In germline, CDR1 is MNHEY, CDR2 SVGEGT.

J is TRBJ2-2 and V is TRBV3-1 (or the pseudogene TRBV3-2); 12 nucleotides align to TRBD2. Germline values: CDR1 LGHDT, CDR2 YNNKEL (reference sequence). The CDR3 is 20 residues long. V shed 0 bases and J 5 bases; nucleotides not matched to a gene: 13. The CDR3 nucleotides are TGTGCCAGCAGCCAAGAATGGCCTAGCGGGAGGGTCCGTGTGACCGGGGAGCTGTTTTTT. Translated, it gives CASSQEWPSGRVRVTGELFF.

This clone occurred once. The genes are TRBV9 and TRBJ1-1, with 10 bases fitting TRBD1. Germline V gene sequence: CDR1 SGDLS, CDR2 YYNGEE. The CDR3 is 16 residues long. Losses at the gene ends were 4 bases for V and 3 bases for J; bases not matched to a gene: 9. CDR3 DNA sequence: TGTGCCAGCAGCTTCAGAGGACAGGGGGTTGACACTGAAGCTTTCTTT. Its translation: CASSFRGQGVDTEAFF.

CDR3 DNA: TGTGCCACCACCGCAGGGGGACGCTACGAGCAGTACTTC. This translates into CATTAGGRYEQYF. This chain uses TRBV12-3 or TRBV12-4 with TRBJ2-7, with 7 bases lining up with TRBD1. The CDR3 is made up of 13 amino acids. The V and J ends lost 10 bases and 3 bases, in that order; junction bases with no gene match: 9.

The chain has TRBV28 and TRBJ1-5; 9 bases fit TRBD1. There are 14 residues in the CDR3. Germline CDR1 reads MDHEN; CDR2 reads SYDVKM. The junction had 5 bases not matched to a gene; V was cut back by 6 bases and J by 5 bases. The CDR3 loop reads CASSPGTGHQPQHF. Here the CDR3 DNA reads TGTGCCAGCAGCCCCGGGACAGGGCATCAGCCCCAGCATTTT. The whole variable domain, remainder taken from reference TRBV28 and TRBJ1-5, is DVKVTQSSRYLVKRTGEKVFLECVQDMDHENMFWYRQDPGLGLRLIYFSYDVKMKEKGDIPEGYSVSREKKERFSLILESASTNQTSMYLCASSPGTGHQPQHFGDGTRLSIL.

The CDR3 region has the DNA TGTGCCAGCAGCCAAGCAAGTGACAGGGGAGAGTCACCCCTCCACTTT. It encodes CASSQASDRGESPLHF. V usage is TRBV4-2 and J usage is TRBJ1-6, with 8 bases lining up with TRBD1. The CDR3 covers 16 residues. Germline trimming cut 1 base from V and 10 bases from J; bases unmatched to any gene: 9. The germline CDR1 and CDR2 sequences are LGHNA and YNFKEQ.